This T cell receptor (beta chain) is from a study of blood T cells in healthy people across ages. Findings and limits, study-wide: More naive CD4+ cells and higher diversity marked long-lived donors relative to aged donors. In older individuals, TCR beta diversity per million T cells was lower, falling roughly linearly with age.

With a J-beta primer mix and a sample-barcoded 5' primer, a second PCR ran roughly 6 to 11 cycles. TCRdb used MiXCR to reprocess the 5' RACE reads, holding one entry per CDR3 protein. The sample carries around 940,000 distinct CDR3 sequences, around 54% recorded once. V dropped 0 bases and J dropped 6; count of bases not matched to a gene: 9. Germline loops: CDR1 MGHRA, CDR2 YSYEKL. The CDR3 runs 17 residues. Each individual donor underwent a draw of ten milliliters of peripheral blood. Each sample gave at least 6 million isolated PBMCs. Note on this clonotype: The target antigen is unknown.

The sequencing input was blood. The chain uses TRBV4-1 and TRBJ1-5; 9 bases agree with TRBD1. The receptor was derived from a woman aged 55-75 years in good health. CDR3 sequence: CASSQDPWGQGPQPQHF. Written as DNA, the CDR3 is TGCGCCAGCAGCCAAGATCCCTGGGGACAGGGCCCTCAGCCCCAGCATTTT.